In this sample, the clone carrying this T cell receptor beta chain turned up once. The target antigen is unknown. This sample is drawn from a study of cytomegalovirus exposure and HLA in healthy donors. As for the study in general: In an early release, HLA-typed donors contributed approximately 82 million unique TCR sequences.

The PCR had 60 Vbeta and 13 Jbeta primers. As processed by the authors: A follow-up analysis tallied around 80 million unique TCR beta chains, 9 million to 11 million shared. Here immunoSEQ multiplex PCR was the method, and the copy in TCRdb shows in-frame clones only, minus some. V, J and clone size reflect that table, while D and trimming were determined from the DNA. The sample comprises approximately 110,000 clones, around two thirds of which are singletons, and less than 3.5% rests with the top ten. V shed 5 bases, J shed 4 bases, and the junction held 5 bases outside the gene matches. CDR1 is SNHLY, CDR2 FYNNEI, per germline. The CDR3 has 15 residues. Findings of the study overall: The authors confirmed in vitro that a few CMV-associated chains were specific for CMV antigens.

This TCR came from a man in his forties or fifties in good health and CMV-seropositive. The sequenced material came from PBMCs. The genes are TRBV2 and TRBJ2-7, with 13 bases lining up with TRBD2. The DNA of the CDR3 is TGTGCCAGCAGTCCTACTAGCGGGAGGGCATACGAGCAGTACTTC. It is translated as CASSPTSGRAYEQYF.